This T cell receptor (beta chain) stems from a study of molecular identifiers for immune sequencing clone quantification. TCRdb processed the PCR reads anew with MiXCR; each CDR3 protein has one entry. The table lists some 650,000 distinct CDR3 sequences, 20% of them singletons. This CDR3 has 15 amino acids. Germline trimming cut 2 bases from V and 7 bases from J; bases unmatched to any gene: 6. This rearrangement joins TRBV12-3 or TRBV12-4 to TRBJ2-1; 9 bases align to TRBD2. This TCR was sampled from a human donor in good health. Some libraries in this study had Jurkat cell RNA spiked in. The sequenced material came from naive CD8+ T cells from blood, with Jurkat cell RNA spiked in. Sample subset: FACS-sorted CD8+CD4-CCR7+CD45RA+ naive T cells. The CDR3 DNA reads TGTGCCAGCAGTTTATCTAGCGGGGCTTCGAATGAGCAGTTCTTC. This gives the protein CASSLSSGASNEQFF.